This TCR beta chain was identified during a study of T-cell memory formation after mild COVID-19. Study at large: In these data, TCR clusters were largely donor specific. Whole-study results and caveats: Whereas later expanders leaned CD4+, clones contracting day 15 to 85 showed a balanced CD4/CD8 makeup.

From the 5' RACE reads, TCRdb called clonotypes with MiXCR, one entry per CDR3 protein. The table lists roughly 110,000 distinct CDR3 sequences, 15% to 20% of them singletons, with roughly 31% in the top ten. The J segment lost 3 bases and the V segment lost 2 bases, leaving 3 bases of the junction unmatched. The CDR3 runs 13 residues. Per the germline V gene, CDR1 is SQVTM and CDR2 is ANQGSEA. There are a few counts of this clonotype. The target antigen is unknown. This clonotype originated in an adult woman who had mild COVID-19 (a few samples of this study predate the infection). Cell type and time point are not known. The chain has TRBV29-1 and TRBJ1-2, with 7 bases fitting TRBD1. Sequenced sample: PBMCs or a T cell subset sorted from them (not recorded which). The CDR3 nucleotides are TGCAGCGTTGAATTAAGGGGGCACTATGGCTACACCTTC. It is translated as CSVELRGHYGYTF.